These 9 T cell receptor beta chains originate from one sample sequenced in a study of CD8+ T cells in alopecia areata. Extraction of RNA preceded its reverse transcription into cDNA, which served as the sequencing template. Sequenced by immunoSEQ multiplex PCR; TCRdb stores in-frame clones only, minus some. Among about 170,000 clones, 67% were seen once, and the ten largest hold over 10%. The sample was CD8+ T cells sorted from blood, taken at week 0. The receptors here all came from a human donor with alopecia areata.

The chain carries TRBV6-5 and TRBJ2-7, with 10 bases matching TRBD1. The CDR3 totals 14 residues. The germline gives CDR1 MNHEY, CDR2 SVGAGI. Germline trimming cut 5 bases from V and 6 bases from J; bases unmatched to any gene: 7. The CDR3 DNA is TGTGCCAGCAGTCCCGGGACAGGGGTTGGCGAGCAGTACTTC. This codes for CASSPGTGVGEQYF.

V and J are TRBV2 and TRBJ2-4; 9 nucleotides agree with TRBD2. J lost 7 bases, V lost 3 bases, and 10 bases had no gene match. Looked up from germline, CDR1 is SNHLY and CDR2 is FYNNEI. The CDR3 consists of 16 residues. CDR3 sequence (DNA): TGTGCCAGCAGTGATCCGACAGGGAGCGGGAGGAACATTCAGTACTTC. This gives the protein CASSDPTGSGRNIQYF.

This clone was seen only a few times. The chain couples TRBV7-6 to TRBJ1-1, with D unresolved. Germline V gene sequence: CDR1 SGHVS, CDR2 FNYEAQ. The CDR3 loop spans 15 amino acids. Trimming took 2 bases from V and 1 from J, leaving 11 bases between them. The chain's CDR3 is CASSLRPTANTEAFF. CDR3 in DNA: TGTGCCAGCAGCTTACGGCCCACAGCGAACACTGAAGCTTTCTTT.

The chain links TRBV25-1 to TRBJ1-5; 8 nucleotides agree with TRBD1. The germline V gene has CDR1 MGHDK and CDR2 SYGVNS. The CDR3 is 17 amino acids. J gave up 2 bases and V 8 bases, and 14 bases lay outside the gene matches. In nucleotides, the CDR3 is TGTGCCAGCGCTATAGACAGGACAGGGAGCGGCAATCAGCCCCAGCATTTT. Its protein is CASAIDRTGSGNQPQHF.

The chain couples TRBV7-9 to TRBJ2-7, with TRBD1 identical over 11 bases. This CDR3 is 15 amino acids long. Trimming cost V 5 bases and J 2 bases; bases outside gene matches: 5. Germline values: CDR1 SEHNR, CDR2 FQNEAQ (reference sequence). CDR3 residues: CASSPVGQGAYEQYF. The CDR3 nucleotides are TGTGCCAGCAGCCCGGTGGGACAGGGGGCCTACGAGCAGTACTTC.

The chain has TRBV29-1 and TRBJ2-1; D unresolved. The V gene's germline CDR1 is SQVTM and CDR2 ANQGSEA. Trimming stripped 1 base from V and 2 bases from J, with 12 bases between. The CDR3 totals 15 residues. Written as DNA, the CDR3 is TGCAGCGTTGAAGCATCAAACTCACCCTACAATGAGCAGTTCTTC. It translates to CSVEASNSPYNEQFF.

This clone has only a few counts. This chain links TRBV7-8 with TRBJ2-7; no clear D gene. Per the germline V gene, CDR1 is SGHVS and CDR2 is FQNEAQ. Trimming left V 1 base short and J 7 bases short, with 5 bases between. This CDR3 contains 11 residues. The CDR3 spells CASSLDLEQYF. Written as DNA, the CDR3 is TGTGCCAGCAGCTTAGATCTTGAGCAGTACTTC.

The CDR3 coding sequence is TGTGCCAGCAGCCGACAGACAGGAATCTCTGGAAACACCATATATTTT. Translation gives CASSRQTGISGNTIYF. The chain has TRBV5-6 and TRBJ1-3; D perhaps matches TRBD1 (6 bases). Germline-derived CDR1 and CDR2 are SGHDT and YYEEEE. CDR3 length: 16 amino acids. The germline V and J ends were trimmed by 4 bases and 0 bases, with 14 bases remaining between them.

This chain links TRBV25-1 with TRBJ1-2; D call uncertain. Looked up from germline, CDR1 is MGHDK and CDR2 is SYGVNS. The CDR3 is 13 amino acids. Trimming stripped 5 bases from V and 5 bases from J, with 12 bases between. The CDR3 here is CASSPGPYYGYTF. The CDR3 DNA reads as TGTGCCAGCAGTCCCGGGCCGTATTATGGCTACACCTTC.